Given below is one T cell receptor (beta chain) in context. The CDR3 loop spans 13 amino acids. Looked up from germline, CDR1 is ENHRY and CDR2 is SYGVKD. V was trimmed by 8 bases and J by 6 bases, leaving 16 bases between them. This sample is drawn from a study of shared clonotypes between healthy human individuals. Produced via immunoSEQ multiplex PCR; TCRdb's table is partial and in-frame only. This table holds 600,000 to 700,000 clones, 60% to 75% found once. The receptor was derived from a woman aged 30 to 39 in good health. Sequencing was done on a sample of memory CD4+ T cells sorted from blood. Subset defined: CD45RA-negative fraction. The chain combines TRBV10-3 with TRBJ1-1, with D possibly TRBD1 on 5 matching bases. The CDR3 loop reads CAIGAELWSEAFF. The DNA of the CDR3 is TGTGCCATCGGGGCAGAGTTGTGGTCTGAAGCTTTCTTT.